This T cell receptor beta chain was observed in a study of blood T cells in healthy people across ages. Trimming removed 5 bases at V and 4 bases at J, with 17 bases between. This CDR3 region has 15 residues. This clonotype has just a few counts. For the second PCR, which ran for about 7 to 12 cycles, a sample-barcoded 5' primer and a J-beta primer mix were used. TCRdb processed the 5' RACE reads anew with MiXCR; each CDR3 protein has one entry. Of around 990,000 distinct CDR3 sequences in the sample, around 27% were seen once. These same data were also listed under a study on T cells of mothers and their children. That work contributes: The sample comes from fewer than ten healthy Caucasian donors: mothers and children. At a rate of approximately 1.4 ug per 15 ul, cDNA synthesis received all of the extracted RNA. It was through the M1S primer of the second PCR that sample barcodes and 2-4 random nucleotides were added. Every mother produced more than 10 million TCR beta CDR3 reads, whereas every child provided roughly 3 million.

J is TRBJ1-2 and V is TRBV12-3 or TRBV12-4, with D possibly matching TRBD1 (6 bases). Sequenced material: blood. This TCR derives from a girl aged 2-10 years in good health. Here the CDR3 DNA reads TGTGCCAGCAGTCCATCCTGGGGGGCGGGCTATGGCTACACCTTC. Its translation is CASSPSWGAGYGYTF.